Presented here are 3 T cell receptor beta chains from one specimen sequenced in a study of blood T cell repertoires in COVID-19. TCRdb keeps only in-frame clones here, not all; method: immunoSEQ multiplex PCR. The sample lists about 230,000 clones, 75% to 85% occurring once. Sequenced sample: peripheral blood. The receptors stem from a man in his forties who had recovered from COVID-19.

The chain links TRBV5-8 to TRBJ1-2; D remains unclear. Trimming left V 1 base short and J 8 bases short, with 15 bases between. There are 14 residues in the CDR3. Germline loops: CDR1 SGHTS, CDR2 YDEGEE. The CDR3 protein is CASSLIRGEEGYTF. CDR3 nucleotide sequence: TGTGCCAGCAGCTTGATTCGTGGGGAGGAGGGCTACACCTTC.

The V and J genes are TRBV7-9 and TRBJ2-7; 7 positions agree with TRBD1. Germline values: CDR1 SEHNR, CDR2 FQNEAQ (reference sequence). This CDR3 spans 13 amino acids. The V gene end was trimmed by 5 bases and the J gene end by 4 bases; junction bases not matched to a gene: 5. The DNA of the CDR3 is TGTGCCAGCAGCCAACAGGGGCCATACGAGCAGTACTTC. Its protein is CASSQQGPYEQYF. Based on the CDR3 plus reference TRBV7-9 and TRBJ2-7, the full variable domain is DTGVSQNPRHKITKRGQNVTFRCDPISEHNRLYWYRQTLGQGPEFLTYFQNEAQLEKSRLLSDRFSAERPKGSFSTLEIQRTEQGDSAMYLCASSQQGPYEQYFGPGTRLTVT.

V is TRBV5-6 and J is TRBJ1-2; TRBD1 aligns across 11 bases. The V gene end was trimmed by 4 bases and the J gene end by 4 bases; junction bases not matched to a gene: 6. Per germline, CDR1 SGHDT and CDR2 YYEEEE. The CDR3 spans 15 residues. CDR3 sequence: CASSASGTGGYGYTF. The CDR3 DNA sequence: TGTGCCAGCAGCGCCTCCGGGACAGGGGGCTATGGCTACACCTTC.